These 14 T cell receptor beta chains share one sample of origin, sequenced in a study of blood T cells in healthy people across ages. The authors ran a second PCR of about 6 to 11 cycles using a sample-barcoded 5' primer and a J-beta primer mix. TCRdb re-derived calls from the 5' RACE reads in MiXCR, one entry per CDR3 protein. The sample comprises 1,300,000 or so distinct CDR3 sequences, around 55% of which are singletons, and more than 6% rests with the top ten. Sequencing was carried out using blood. These receptors all come from a man younger than 35 in good health.

The rearrangement uses TRBV9 and TRBJ2-5; D not resolved. V was clipped by 2 bases and J by 11 bases, with 16 bases between them. The CDR3 has 13 residues. Per germline, CDR1 SGDLS and CDR2 YYNGEE. The CDR3 sequence: CASSVRNDNEQYF. Here the CDR3 DNA reads TGTGCCAGCAGCGTTCGAAACGACAATGAGCAGTACTTC.

This sequence joins TRBV9 and TRBJ2-1; TRBD2 matches 10 bases. This CDR3 spans 18 amino acids. Germline CDR1 reads SGDLS; CDR2 reads YYNGEE. V was clipped by 0 bases and J by 9 bases; unmatched bases: 15. CDR3 sequence: CASSVEPPTGLAFSEQFF. The CDR3 region has the DNA TGTGCCAGCAGCGTAGAACCCCCTACGGGACTAGCGTTTAGTGAGCAGTTCTTC. Using reference TRBV9 and TRBJ2-1 for the parts outside the CDR3, the full variable domain is DSGVTQTPKHLITATGQRVTLRCSPRSGDLSVYWYQQSLDQGLQFLIQYYNGEERAKGNILERFSAQQFPDLHSELNLSSLELGDSALYFCASSVEPPTGLAFSEQFFGPGTRLTVL.

This clonotype came up once. The V gene is TRBV20-1, the J gene TRBJ2-3; D might be TRBD2 (6 bases). Per the germline V gene, CDR1 is DFQATT and CDR2 is SNEGSKA (reference sequence). The CDR3 is 15 amino acids. V was clipped by 0 bases and J by 0 bases, with 10 bases between them. CDR3 in DNA: TGCAGTGCTAGAGATGGGCGGGAAAGCACAGATACGCAGTATTTT. It is translated as CSARDGRESTDTQYF.

This clonotype was seen repeatedly, ten times or more. The chain combines TRBV12-3 or TRBV12-4 with TRBJ1-4, with TRBD1 matching 10 bases. The CDR3 runs to 14 residues. Trimming cost V 3 bases and J 6 bases; bases outside gene matches: 1. The CDR3 loop reads CASSLGTGDEKLFF. DNA for the CDR3: TGTGCCAGCAGTTTGGGGACAGGGGATGAAAAACTGTTTTTT.

V and J are TRBV21-1 and TRBJ1-2; the listed D gene, TRBD1, was not tested against the DNA. TRBV21-1 is noted as a pseudogene. This CDR3 has 16 residues. The CDR3 spells CASSKGRGTGGFGYTF. The CDR3 DNA follows: TGTGCCAGCAGCAAAGGGCGGGGGACAGGGGGCTTTGGCTACACCTTC.

This clonotype was seen only a few times. The chain is built from TRBV18 and TRBJ2-5; D perhaps matches TRBD1 (6 bases). Trimming pared 3 bases from V and 11 bases from J, leaving 16 bases between. CDR1 KGHSH and CDR2 LQKENI come from the germline V gene. This CDR3 comprises 13 residues. The CDR3 here is CASSPFRGWEQYF. In DNA form, the CDR3 reads TGTGCCAGCTCACCGTTCAGGGGATGGGAGCAGTACTTC.

The chain combines TRBV3-1 with TRBJ2-5, with TRBD1 matching over 8 bases. J was trimmed by 11 bases and V by 4 bases; bases with no gene match: 15. The CDR3 extends over 15 amino acids. Germline V lookup: CDR1 LGHDT, CDR2 YNNKEL (reference sequence). CDR3 bases: TGTGCCAGCAGCCTTAATCAGGGGGCAGCTAATGAGCAGTACTTC. Translation: CASSLNQGAANEQYF.

J is TRBJ2-1 and V is TRBV21-1; the D call in the table, TRBD2, was not verified against the DNA. TRBV21-1 is a pseudogene locus. The CDR3 is 17 amino acids. The CDR3 nucleotides read TGTGCCAGCAGCACACGGGGGGACTGGAGCTCCTACAATGAGCAGTTCTTC. Translating it yields CASSTRGDWSSYNEQFF.

This rearrangement joins TRBV9 to TRBJ2-3, with 7 bases matching TRBD1. The trim removed 4 bases at V and 4 bases at J, leaving 12 bases unmatched. Germline loops: CDR1 SGDLS, CDR2 YYNGEE. The CDR3 is 16 residues long. The DNA for the CDR3 is TGTGCCAGCAGCTTGGCCTCGGGACAGCCACCAGATACGCAGTATTTT. Protein: CASSLASGQPPDTQYF.

V usage is TRBV6-5 and J usage is TRBJ2-7; D may match TRBD1 or TRBD2 (5 bases each). The germline V gene encodes CDR1 MNHEY and CDR2 SVGAGI. The CDR3 consists of 14 residues. Trimming shortened V by 7 bases and J by 6 bases, and 19 bases separated the two germline ends. The CDR3: CASIRQRGALEQYF. The DNA of the CDR3 is TGTGCCAGCATCCGACAGAGAGGGGCACTCGAGCAGTACTTC.

This clonotype was detected a few times. The chain is built from TRBV10-2 and TRBJ2-7, with a possible D match to TRBD1 (5 bases). The CDR3 totals 12 residues. The V gene's germline CDR1 is WSHSY and CDR2 SAAADI. V lost 7 bases, J lost 1 base, and 8 bases lay in between. In nucleotides, the CDR3 is TGCGCCAGCACCACAGGTTCCTACGAGCAGTACTTC. This encodes CASTTGSYEQYF.

The chain links TRBV11-1 to TRBJ2-3, with D unresolved. Germline CDR1 and CDR2: SGHAT and FQDESV (reference sequence). Trimming pared 5 bases from V and 4 bases from J, leaving 13 bases between. The CDR3 sequence is 14 residues long. The CDR3 here is CASSLPFLADTQYF. CDR3 nucleotide sequence: TGTGCCAGCAGCCTCCCGTTTCTTGCAGATACGCAGTATTTT.

This clonotype was recorded only once. The chain has TRBV10-2 and TRBJ2-3; TRBD2 agrees at 7 bases. The V and J ends lost 10 bases and 4 bases, in that order; junction bases with no gene match: 8. The CDR3 totals 13 residues. Germline-derived CDR1 and CDR2 are WSHSY and SAAADI. CDR3 bases: TGCGCCATGAGGGGAGGGAGAGCAGATACGCAGTATTTT. This translates into CAMRGGRADTQYF.

The J gene is TRBJ2-5, the V gene TRBV13, with D possibly being TRBD1 or TRBD2 (5 bases each). The CDR3 consists of 15 residues. CDR1 and CDR2 from the germline V gene are PRHDT and FYEKMQ (reference sequence). Trimming shortened V by 5 bases and J by 1 base, and 14 bases separated the two germline ends. The CDR3 DNA is TGTGCCAGCAGCCCGAGCTGGGGGACCCAAGAGACCCAGTACTTC. Translation gives CASSPSWGTQETQYF. The full variable domain, its missing parts supplied by reference TRBV13 and TRBJ2-5, is AAGVIQSPRHLIKEKRETATLKCYPIPRHDTVYWYQQGPGQDPQFLISFYEKMQSDKGSIPDRFSAQQFSDYHSELNMSSLELGDSALYFCASSPSWGTQETQYFGPGTRLLVL.